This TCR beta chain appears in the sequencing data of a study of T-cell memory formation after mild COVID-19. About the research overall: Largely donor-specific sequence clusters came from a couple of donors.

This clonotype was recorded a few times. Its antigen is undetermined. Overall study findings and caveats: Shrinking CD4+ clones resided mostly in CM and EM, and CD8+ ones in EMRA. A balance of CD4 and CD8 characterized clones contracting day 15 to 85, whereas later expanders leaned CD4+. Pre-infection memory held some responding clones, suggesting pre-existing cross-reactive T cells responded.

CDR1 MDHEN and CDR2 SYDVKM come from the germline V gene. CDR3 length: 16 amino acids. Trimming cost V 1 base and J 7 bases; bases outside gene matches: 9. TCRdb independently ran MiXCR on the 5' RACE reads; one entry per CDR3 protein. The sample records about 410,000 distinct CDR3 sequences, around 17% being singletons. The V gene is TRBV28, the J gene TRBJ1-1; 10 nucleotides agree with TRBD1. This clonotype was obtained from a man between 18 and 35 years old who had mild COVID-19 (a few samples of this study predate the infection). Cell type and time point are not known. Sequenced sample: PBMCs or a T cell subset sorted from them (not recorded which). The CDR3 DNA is TGTGCCAGCAGTTTATCCAGAAAGACAGGGGGCATTGAAGCTTTCTTT. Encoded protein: CASSLSRKTGGIEAFF.